The T cell receptor (beta chain) described here comes from a study of cytomegalovirus exposure and HLA in healthy donors. General study findings and limits: Associated with cytomegalovirus, according to the listing, were some 180 TCR beta chains.

Researchers ran the PCR with 60 Vbeta and 13 Jbeta primers. Using immunoSEQ multiplex PCR, the repertoire was profiled, and TCRdb retains in-frame clones only, with some absent. This table holds around 120,000 clones, 50% to 70% found once. In regard to this clone: What it recognizes is unknown.

The germline V gene encodes CDR1 LNHDA and CDR2 SQIVND (reference sequence). V shed 3 bases and J shed 3 bases, with 9 bases lying between them. The CDR3 is made up of 13 amino acids. This receptor was obtained from a man aged 30 to 45 in good health and CMV-seropositive. Material: PBMCs. The V and J genes are TRBV19 and TRBJ2-7, with D perhaps TRBD1 (5 bases). CDR3 in amino acids: CASSITGNYEQYF. Written as DNA, the CDR3 is TGTGCCAGTAGTATCACAGGAAACTACGAGCAGTACTTC.